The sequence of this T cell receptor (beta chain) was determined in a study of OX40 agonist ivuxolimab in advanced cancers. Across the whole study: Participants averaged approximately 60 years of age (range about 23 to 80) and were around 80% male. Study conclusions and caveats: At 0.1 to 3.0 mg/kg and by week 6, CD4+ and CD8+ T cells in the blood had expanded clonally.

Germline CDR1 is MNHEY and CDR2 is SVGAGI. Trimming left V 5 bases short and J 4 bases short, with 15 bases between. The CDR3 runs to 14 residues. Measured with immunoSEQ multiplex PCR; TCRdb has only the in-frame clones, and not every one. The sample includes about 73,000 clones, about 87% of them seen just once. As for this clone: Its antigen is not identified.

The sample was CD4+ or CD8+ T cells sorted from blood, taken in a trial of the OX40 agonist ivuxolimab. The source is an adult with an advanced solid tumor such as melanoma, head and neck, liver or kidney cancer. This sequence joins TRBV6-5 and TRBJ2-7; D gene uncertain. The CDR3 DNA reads TGTGCCAGCAGTCCGCAAGTGGCCCGATACGAGCAGTACTTC. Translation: CASSPQVARYEQYF.